This TCR beta chain emerged from a study of blood T cell repertoires in COVID-19 (TCRdb year 2020). Concerning the study at large: The collaborator samples originated in the United States, Italy and Spain and spanned the acute and convalescent phases of COVID-19. The prospective study material was composed of cDNA or gDNA derived from T cells, B-cell-depleted T cells, or PBMCs. The dataset comprised deeply sampled blood TCRbeta repertoires from subjects exposed to, actively infected with, or recovered from COVID-19. The repertoires were released in a freely available public database meant as a resource for research on the immune response to SARS-CoV-2. The samples were drawn from two sources: the first 160 participants of the ongoing ImmuneRACE study, and fewer than 1,500 subjects contributed by 6 global collaborators. Sample metadata almost always included a de-identified subject ID, COVID-19 status, age in years and sex. Where HLA class I and class II types were available, the types were taken from metadata supplied by the sample provider, not from assay-based typing. Overall results and qualifications from the work: The quantity of clinical and demographic metadata differed by source and by participant and was supplied without curation.

Whole blood was collected in K2EDTA tubes by collaborating institutions according to the institutions' own protocols. For TCRbeta analysis, collaborators shipped samples as frozen whole blood, isolated PBMCs, or DNA extracted from either of those sample types. Points on this clone: This clone's antigen is unknown. Base qualities are missing; no much larger clone stands one base away.

CDR1 SGHVS and CDR2 FNYEAQ are derived from the germline V gene. Measured from the cysteine to the phenylalanine, the CDR3 is 12 residues long. The kept DNA is CDR3 alone, 36 bases in frame from the first base. V is cut by 10 bases and J by 5 bases, and the space between the germline ends is 14 bases. TCRbeta CDR3 regions were amplified from genomic DNA by means of the immunoSEQ Assay, a bias-controlled multiplex PCR. In the authors' own workflow: The number of nucleated cells in each sample was estimated from the amplification of reference gene primers within the assay. Sequence reads were collapsed and filtered to measure the absolute abundance of every unique TCRbeta CDR3 rearrangement. For each sample, productive Simpson clonality was calculated as the square root of Simpson's diversity index across productive rearrangements. TCRdb took over this immuneACCESS table, retaining in-frame rearrangements with V and J assigned. Such tables are incomplete; in checked studies, under half of the missing clones stem from an unresolved V gene, and the remainder is unexplained. D and trimming come from the DNA, and the V and J calls and clone size come from that table. In this sample the table shows about 120,000 clones, less than 90% of which occur a single time. The ten most abundant clones make up roughly 11% of the sample.

The TCR comes from a man older than 75 with acute or convalescent COVID-19. The sequenced material came from peripheral blood. The chain links TRBV7-6 with TRBJ1-1; the D gene identity is not certain. Read as DNA, the sequence is TGTGCCACTGGGGAGGGCAGGACTGAAGCTTTCTTT. This codes for CATGEGRTEAFF.